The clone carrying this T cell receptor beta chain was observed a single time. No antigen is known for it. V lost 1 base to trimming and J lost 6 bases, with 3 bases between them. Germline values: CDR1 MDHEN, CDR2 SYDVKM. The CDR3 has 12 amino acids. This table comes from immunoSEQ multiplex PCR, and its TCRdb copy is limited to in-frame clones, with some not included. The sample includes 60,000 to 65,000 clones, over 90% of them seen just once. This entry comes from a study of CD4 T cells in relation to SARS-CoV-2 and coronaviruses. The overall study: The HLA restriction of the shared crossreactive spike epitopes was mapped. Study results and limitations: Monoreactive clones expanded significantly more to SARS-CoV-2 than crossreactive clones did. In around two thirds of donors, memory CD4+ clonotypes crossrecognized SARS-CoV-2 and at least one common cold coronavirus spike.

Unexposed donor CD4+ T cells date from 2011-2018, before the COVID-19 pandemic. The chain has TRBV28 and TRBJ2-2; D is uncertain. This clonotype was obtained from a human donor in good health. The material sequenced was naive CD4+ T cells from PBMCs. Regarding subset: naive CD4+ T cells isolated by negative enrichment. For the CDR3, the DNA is TGTGCCAGCAGTTTATTGGCCGGGGAGCTGTTTTTT. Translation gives CASSLLAGELFF.